What follows describes a single TCR beta chain. TCRdb's copy holds only in-frame clones and misses some; the assay was immunoSEQ multiplex PCR. The sample holds 75,000 to 100,000 clones; about 90% are singletons and the top ten take less than 2.5%. This entry comes from a study of T cell changes during pregnancy in multiple sclerosis. CDR3 length: 14 amino acids. CDR1 and CDR2 from the germline V gene are SGHTA and FQGTGA. The ends were cut back, 0 bases at V and 7 bases at J, with 13 bases in the middle. The sequences come from peripheral blood, collected after pregnancy. The TCR comes from a female donor in good health, enrolled as a control in a pregnancy study. The chain has TRBV7-3 and TRBJ2-7; tentatively, D is TRBD2 (6 bases). The CDR3 spells CASSLTELAREQYF. The DNA for the CDR3 is TGTGCCAGCAGCTTAACGGAGCTAGCGAGGGAGCAGTACTTC.